Below are 5 T cell receptor beta chains sequenced from a single sample in a study of vaccination and CD4 T cells after COVID-19. Once obtained from cultured CD4+ T cells, the DNA was sequenced using the Oncomine TCR Beta short-read assay. From the PCR reads, TCRdb called clonotypes with MiXCR, one entry per CDR3 protein. The data contain around 15,000 distinct CDR3 sequences, approximately 71% of them singletons. These receptors' antigens are unknown. Regarding treatment: roughly 10-day PBMC culture with coronavirus spike peptide pools or control peptides (ViraFEST assay). The sequenced material came from CD4+ T cells from blood, cultured in vitro. All receptors come from a human donor who had recovered from COVID-19.

In its sample, this clonotype was seen a few times. The chain carries TRBV19 and TRBJ1-2; 10 bases map to TRBD1. V shed 5 bases, J shed 4 bases, and the junction held 4 bases outside the gene matches. The CDR3 is 14 amino acids. Germline V gene lookup returns CDR1 LNHDA and CDR2 SQIVND (reference sequence). The CDR3 protein is CASSEGQGTYGYTF. The CDR3 bases are TGTGCCAGTAGTGAGGGACAGGGGACCTATGGCTACACCTTC.

This chain joins TRBV7-9 and TRBJ2-7; D call uncertain. CDR3 size: 14 residues. V shed 8 bases and J shed 0 bases, with 14 bases lying between them. From germline, CDR1 is SEHNR and CDR2 FQNEAQ (reference sequence). The CDR3 protein is CASAPGRFSYEQYF. The DNA for the CDR3 is TGTGCCAGCGCCCCGGGTCGTTTCTCCTACGAGCAGTACTTC.

This clonotype was detected a few times. The V gene is TRBV6-1, the J gene TRBJ2-7, with TRBD1 as a possible D gene (6 bases). CDR3 length: 12 residues. Germline CDR1 reads MNHNS; CDR2 reads SASEGT. V was cut by 6 bases and J by 5 bases, with 11 bases left in between. The CDR3 reads CASRDRLDEQYF. The CDR3 DNA reads as TGTGCCAGCAGGGACAGACTGGACGAGCAGTACTTC.

The chain joins TRBV20-1 to TRBJ1-4; no clear D gene. This CDR3 region has 12 residues. V lost 7 bases, J lost 5 bases, and 11 bases lay in between. Germline assignment: CDR1 DFQATT and CDR2 SNEGSKA (reference sequence). The CDR3 spells CSVKIGNEKLFF. CDR3 nucleotide sequence: TGCAGTGTGAAGATCGGGAATGAAAAACTGTTTTTT.

V is TRBV28 and J is TRBJ2-4; maybe TRBD2 (5 bases). Per germline, CDR1 MDHEN and CDR2 SYDVKM. The CDR3 is 13 amino acids. Deletions cut 7 bases from V and 3 bases from J, with 10 bases between. The DNA of the CDR3 is TGTGCCAGCATGAAGGGAGACAAAAACATTCAGTACTTC. Its protein product is CASMKGDKNIQYF.